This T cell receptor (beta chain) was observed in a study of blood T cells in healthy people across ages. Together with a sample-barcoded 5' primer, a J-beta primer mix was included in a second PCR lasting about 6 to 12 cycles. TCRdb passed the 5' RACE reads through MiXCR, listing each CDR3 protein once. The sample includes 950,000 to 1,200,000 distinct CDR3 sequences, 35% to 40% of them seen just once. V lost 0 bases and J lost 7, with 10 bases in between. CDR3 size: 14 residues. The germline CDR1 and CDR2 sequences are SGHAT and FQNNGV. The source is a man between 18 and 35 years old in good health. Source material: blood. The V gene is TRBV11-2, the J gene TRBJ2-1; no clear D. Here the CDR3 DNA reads TGTGCCAGCAGCTTAGAAGCTCTAAGAAATGAGCAGTTCTTC. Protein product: CASSLEALRNEQFF.